This TCR beta chain is from a study of human T cells and chemical hapten exposure. About the research overall: The use of 2% DPC on roughly 2 cm by roughly 2 cm of upper inner arm skin constituted sensitization. Patients having alopecia areata, totalis or universalis were mostly female. Whole-study results and caveats: Significantly greater numbers of large CDR3 similarity clusters came from expanded TCRs than from controls. Among TCRs, those above 1 in 1000 frequency were unaffected by DPC sensitization.

This clonotype was counted between two and nine times. The antigen is not known. TCRdb reprocessed the RACE reads via MiXCR and lists one record per CDR3 protein. The table shows about 90,000 distinct CDR3 sequences, with 10% to 13% occurring only once. As for time point: patch test 1, 2 weeks after DPC sensitization. Treatment here: therapeutic diphenylcyclopropenone sensitization with weekly scalp DPC. The germline V gene has CDR1 MDHEN and CDR2 SYDVKM. This CDR3 is 14 amino acids long. Trimming left V 3 bases short and J 4 bases short, with 13 bases between. The source is a man between 35 and 55 years old with alopecia areata. Some clones in this sample may be carry-over from other donors' samples. The chain is built from TRBV28 and TRBJ2-7; possibly TRBD2 for D (5 bases). This sample comprised whole blood, obtained in connection with sensitization to the hapten diphenylcyclopropenone (DPC). The CDR3 coding sequence is TGTGCCAGCAGTTTCCGACGGAGAGGGTACGAGCAGTACTTC. It is translated as CASSFRRRGYEQYF.